This entry lists 28 T cell receptor beta chains sequenced from one sample in a study of shared clonotypes between healthy human individuals. TCRdb's copy holds only in-frame clones and misses some; the assay was immunoSEQ multiplex PCR. The data contain roughly 500,000 clones, 60% to 80% of them seen just once; the ten biggest clones take up around 11%. Input material: PBMCs. Receptor source: a woman in her 40s in good health. Some clones in this sample may be carry-over from other donors' samples.

The table lists this clone with a few counts. This sequence joins TRBV5-1 and TRBJ1-4; the match to TRBD1 covers 10 bases. The CDR3 length is 15 residues. The V gene end was trimmed by 3 bases and the J gene end by 4 bases; junction bases not matched to a gene: 3. CDR1 SGHRS and CDR2 YFSETQ come from the germline V gene. The CDR3 DNA reads as TGCGCCAGCAGCTCGACAGGGGGCGGTAATGAAAAACTGTTTTTT. Translated: CASSSTGGGNEKLFF.

V is TRBV6-5 and J is TRBJ2-7; D gene uncertain. This CDR3 spans 13 amino acids. V was pared by 0 bases and J by 0 bases, with 3 bases between. In germline, CDR1 is MNHEY, CDR2 SVGAGI. In nucleotides, the CDR3 is TGTGCCAGCAGTTACTCGGCCTCCTACGAGCAGTACTTC. Translation gives CASSYSASYEQYF.

The CDR3 loop is CASSLGSRTYEQYF. CDR3 bases: TGTGCCAGCAGTTTAGGTTCCCGTACCTACGAGCAGTACTTC. V and J are TRBV27 and TRBJ2-7; D is unresolved. The CDR3 covers 14 residues. Trimming took off 2 bases at V and 2 bases at J, with 10 bases between the two ends. Germline CDR1 and CDR2: MNHEY and SMNVEV (reference sequence).

The J gene is TRBJ2-3, the V gene TRBV27; 8 bases are shared with TRBD2. V shed 5 bases, J shed 14 bases, and the junction held 12 bases outside the gene matches. The CDR3 totals 13 residues. Germline loops: CDR1 MNHEY, CDR2 SMNVEV (reference sequence). The CDR3 loop reads CASSPSGGPSSYF. The CDR3, as DNA: TGTGCCAGCAGTCCGTCGGGGGGGCCTTCGTCGTATTTT.

The rearrangement joins TRBV28 to TRBJ2-1; possibly TRBD2 for D (6 bases). The germline V gene has CDR1 MDHEN and CDR2 SYDVKM. CDR3 length: 14 residues. With 1 base removed from V and 9 bases from J, the gap between germline ends came to 13 bases. CDR3 nucleotide sequence: TGTGCCAGCAGTTTATTTTCCGAGGGAGGTGAGCAGTTCTTC. This translates into CASSLFSEGGEQFF.

This chain links TRBV18 with TRBJ2-1; TRBD1 aligns across 9 bases. V dropped 3 bases and J dropped 5; count of bases not matched to a gene: 2. In germline, CDR1 is KGHSH, CDR2 LQKENI. This CDR3 comprises 14 residues. This chain's CDR3 is CASSPGTGHNEQFF. Here the CDR3 DNA reads TGTGCCAGCTCACCGGGGACAGGGCACAATGAGCAGTTCTTC. Looking up the rest from reference TRBV18 and TRBJ2-1 gives the full variable domain: NAGVMQNPRHLVRRRGQEARLRCSPMKGHSHVYWYRQLPEEGLKFMVYLQKENIIDESGMPKERFSAEFPKEGPSILRIQQVVRGDSAAYFCASSPGTGHNEQFFGPGTRLTVL.

This clone was recorded a few times. The chain employs TRBV30 and TRBJ1-1, with 10 bases aligning to TRBD1. V gave up 2 bases and J gave up 11 bases; unmatched junction bases: 11. Germline loops: CDR1 GTSNPN, CDR2 SVGIG (reference sequence). The CDR3 has 14 residues. CDR3 loop: CAWSQLGTGDSAFF. As DNA, the CDR3 is TGTGCCTGGAGTCAATTGGGGACAGGGGATTCTGCTTTCTTT.

This chain joins TRBV7-9 and TRBJ2-1; no definite D call. The V end was cut by 7 bases, the J end by 15 bases, with 19 bases between. CDR3 size: 12 residues. The germline V gene has CDR1 SEHNR and CDR2 FQNEAQ (reference sequence). In nucleotides, the CDR3 is TGTGCCAGCATAGGCCCCTACTACGGAGTGTTCTTC. It codes for CASIGPYYGVFF.

About this clone itself: Sequence at one end of the junction differs from germline and may be a read error. The chain has TRBV4-1 and TRBJ2-1; TRBD1 matches at 7 bases. CDR1 and CDR2 (germline): MGHRA, YSYEKL. The CDR3 spans 14 residues. CDR3 sequence reads: CASSQEFEDRYEIF. In DNA, the CDR3 is TGCGCCAGCAGCCAAGAATTTGAGGACAGGTACGAAATCTTC.

The V and J genes are TRBV4-2 and TRBJ2-4; D remains ambiguous. The CDR3 runs to 15 residues. Per germline, CDR1 LGHNA and CDR2 YNFKEQ. V was pared by 0 bases and J by 7 bases, with 13 bases between. CDR3 DNA sequence: TGTGCCAGCAGCCAAGATATAGAACAAAGGAACATTCAGTACTTC. Protein: CASSQDIEQRNIQYF.

In this sample, this clone turned up a few times. The CDR3 DNA sequence: TGTGCCAGCAGCTGGAGAGGACAGAACACCGGGGAGCTGTTTTTT. Its translation: CASSWRGQNTGELFF. The chain links TRBV7-2 to TRBJ2-2; a weak D match, TRBD1 (5 bases). This CDR3 region has 15 residues. Trimming cost V 4 bases and J 1 base, with 10 bases left between them. CDR1 and CDR2 (germline): SGHTA, FQGNSA.

The rearrangement links TRBV28 to TRBJ2-7, with D possibly being TRBD2 (5 bases). Trimming took 4 bases from V and 6 from J, leaving 19 bases between them. CDR1 MDHEN and CDR2 SYDVKM come from the germline V gene. The CDR3 totals 15 residues. CDR3 in DNA: TGTGCCAGCAGTTCCCCCAGTGAGGGTTGGAGCGAGCAGTACTTC. Protein: CASSSPSEGWSEQYF.

For this clone: Just one base apart from a much larger clone, this may be a read error. The genes are TRBV30 and TRBJ2-5; D might be TRBD1 or TRBD2, each matching 5 bases. From germline, CDR1 is GTSNPN and CDR2 SVGIG (reference sequence). The CDR3 spans 13 residues. In DNA form, the CDR3 reads TGTGCCTGGAGTCACCGGGGCCAAAAGACCCAGTACTTC. It yields the protein CAWSHRGQKTQYF.

This chain uses TRBV7-2 with TRBJ1-5; TRBD1 matches 10 bases. Unmatched junction bases numbered 2, after V lost 4 bases and J lost 5 bases. Germline loops: CDR1 SGHTA, CDR2 FQGNSA. This CDR3 region has 14 residues. This CDR3 is CASSWDRGDQPQHF. In DNA, the CDR3 is TGTGCCAGCAGCTGGGACAGGGGCGATCAGCCCCAGCATTTT.

The rearrangement links TRBV7-2 to TRBJ2-7; D might be TRBD1 or TRBD2, each matching 5 bases. The CDR3 contains 13 residues. CDR1 is SGHTA and CDR2 is FQGNSA in the germline V gene. The V end was cut by 3 bases, the J end by 5 bases, with 11 bases between. CDR3 DNA: TGTGCCAGCAGCTTTACTAGGGGAGACGAGCAGTACTTC. It encodes CASSFTRGDEQYF.

The chain is built from TRBV5-4 and TRBJ1-1; 9 bases align to TRBD1. Germline lookup yields CDR1 SGHNT and CDR2 YYREEE (reference sequence). CDR3 length: 15 residues. J was trimmed by 1 base and V by 4 bases; bases with no gene match: 5. The CDR3 nucleotides are TGTGCCAGCAGCCTAGGGACAGGGACGAACACTGAAGCTTTCTTT. This gives the protein CASSLGTGTNTEAFF.

The chain employs TRBV5-4 and TRBJ2-1, with 9 bases identical to TRBD1. Trimming at V came to 2 bases and at J to 7 bases, leaving 10 bases not matched to a gene. Germline CDR1 reads SGHNT; CDR2 reads YYREEE (reference sequence). The length of the CDR3 is 16 residues. CDR3 sequence (DNA): TGTGCCAGCAGCTTAGGGTTCAACAGGGGGCGTAATGAGCAGTTCTTC. Amino acids: CASSLGFNRGRNEQFF.

The table lists this clone with a count of one. The chain couples TRBV19 to TRBJ2-1; D unresolved. The CDR3 is 14 residues long. Trimming pared 2 bases from V and 6 bases from J, leaving 11 bases between. Germline V gene data show CDR1 as LNHDA and CDR2 as SQIVND (reference sequence). CDR3 sequence: CASSINGPLNEQFF. CDR3 nucleotides: TGTGCCAGTAGTATAAACGGGCCACTCAATGAGCAGTTCTTC. The complete variable domain, with remaining parts taken from reference TRBV19 and TRBJ2-1, reads DGGITQSPKYLFRKEGQNVTLSCEQNLNHDAMYWYRQDPGQGLRLIYYSQIVNDFQKGDIAEGYSVSREKKESFPLTVTSAQKNPTAFYLCASSINGPLNEQFFGPGTRLTVL.

The J gene is TRBJ2-7, the V gene TRBV28, with 7 positions matching TRBD1. Germline V gene lookup returns CDR1 MDHEN and CDR2 SYDVKM. The CDR3 runs to 12 residues. Unmatched junction bases numbered 3, after V lost 8 bases and J lost 2 bases. The CDR3 coding sequence is TGTGCCAGCCGGGACAGCCCCTACGAGCAGTACTTC. Amino acid sequence: CASRDSPYEQYF.

The genes are TRBV10-3 and TRBJ2-3; tentatively, D is TRBD2 (6 bases). The CDR3 totals 14 residues. The germline CDR1 and CDR2 sequences are ENHRY and SYGVKD. The germline V and J ends were trimmed by 6 bases and 2 bases, with 12 bases remaining between them. CDR3 nucleotides: TGTGCCATCAGGATGCCGGGGGACACAGATACGCAGTATTTT. It codes for CAIRMPGDTDTQYF.

The chain joins TRBV7-9 to TRBJ2-4, with 7 positions matching TRBD2. The germline CDR1 and CDR2 sequences are SEHNR and FQNEAQ (reference sequence). J lost 4 bases, V lost 3 bases, and 3 bases had no gene match. This CDR3 contains 14 residues. CDR3 protein: CASSLAGVKNIQYF. The CDR3 coding sequence is TGTGCCAGCAGCTTGGCGGGAGTAAAAAACATTCAGTACTTC.

The V gene is TRBV27, the J gene TRBJ1-2; 9 bases align to TRBD1. From germline, CDR1 is MNHEY and CDR2 SMNVEV (reference sequence). V trimming: 5 bases; J trimming: 6 bases; junction bases outside the gene matches: 7. The CDR3 covers 14 residues. The CDR3 here is CASSVKGQGHGYTF. CDR3 sequence (DNA): TGTGCCAGCAGTGTCAAGGGACAGGGTCATGGCTACACCTTC.

The rearrangement uses TRBV6-1 and TRBJ1-2; 12 bases agree with TRBD1. J was trimmed by 7 bases and V by 1 base; bases with no gene match: 10. CDR3 length equals 17 residues. The germline V gene has CDR1 MNHNS and CDR2 SASEGT. DNA of the CDR3: TGTGCCAGCAGTGAAGAAACCGGGACAGGGGGCGGAGGTGGCTACACCTTC. Translation gives CASSEETGTGGGGGYTF.

The rearrangement joins TRBV6-1 to TRBJ2-1, with 9 bases that match TRBD2. Trimming removed 0 bases from V and 5 bases from J; junction bases left unmatched: 5. The CDR3 covers 16 residues. Germline assignment: CDR1 MNHNS and CDR2 SASEGT. This chain's CDR3 is CASSEALASGNNEQFF. As DNA, the CDR3 is TGTGCCAGCAGTGAAGCGTTGGCTAGCGGGAACAATGAGCAGTTCTTC.

V usage is TRBV30 and J usage is TRBJ2-1, with D unresolved. The ends were cut back, 2 bases at V and 11 bases at J, with 13 bases in the middle. Germline CDR1 and CDR2: GTSNPN and SVGIG (reference sequence). This CDR3 is built from 12 residues. This CDR3 reads CAWSLVTEKQFF. CDR3 in DNA: TGTGCCTGGAGTCTGGTCACGGAAAAGCAGTTCTTC.

J is TRBJ2-3 and V is TRBV7-9, with 12 nucleotides matching TRBD2. This CDR3 is built from 15 residues. V shed 5 bases and J 5 bases; nucleotides not matched to a gene: 5. Germline lookup yields CDR1 SEHNR and CDR2 FQNEAQ (reference sequence). The chain's CDR3 is CASSRTSGEKDTQYF. In DNA form, the CDR3 reads TGTGCCAGCAGCCGGACTAGCGGGGAGAAAGATACGCAGTATTTT.

The V call is TRBV28, the J call TRBJ1-6; unclear D gene. Germline lookup yields CDR1 MDHEN and CDR2 SYDVKM. V lost 2 bases to trimming and J lost 7 bases, with 6 bases between them. CDR3 length: 13 residues. The CDR3 sequence is CASSLGVNSPLHF. For the CDR3, the DNA is TGTGCCAGCAGTTTAGGGGTAAATTCACCCCTCCACTTT.

The chain uses TRBV27 and TRBJ2-7; no reliable D call. The germline gives CDR1 MNHEY, CDR2 SMNVEV (reference sequence). V shed 2 bases and J shed 0 bases, with 11 bases lying between them. The CDR3 has 15 amino acids. CDR3 loop: CASSLKRTSSYEQYF. In DNA, the CDR3 is TGTGCCAGCAGTTTAAAGAGGACCTCCTCCTACGAGCAGTACTTC.